This passage covers 15 T cell receptor beta chains from one sample sequenced in a study of blood T cells in healthy people across ages. For the second PCR, which ran for about 7 to 11 cycles, a sample-barcoded 5' primer and a J-beta primer mix were used. Each CDR3 protein gets one entry after TCRdb re-called the 5' RACE reads with MiXCR. The table includes hundreds of thousands of distinct CDR3 sequences, 45% to 50% detected once. The sequenced sample was blood. Receptors were obtained from a man under 40 in good health.

The chain is built from TRBV18 and TRBJ1-1; TRBD1 might be the D (6 bases). The CDR3 is made up of 16 amino acids. CDR1 KGHSH and CDR2 LQKENI come from the germline V gene. The V end lost 0 bases, the J end lost 1 base, and 12 bases lay between the germline ends. The CDR3 DNA reads TGTGCCAGCTCACCACCTTATGGGACACAGAACACTGAAGCTTTCTTT. This sequence encodes CASSPPYGTQNTEAFF.

V usage is TRBV20-1 and J usage is TRBJ2-1; TRBD2 matches 12 bases. This CDR3 comprises 19 residues. Germline V CDR1 and CDR2: DFQATT, SNEGSKA (reference sequence). The V and J ends lost 1 base and 0 bases, in that order; junction bases with no gene match: 10. The CDR3 sequence is CSARGSGLAGVSSYNEQFF. For the CDR3, the DNA is TGCAGTGCTAGAGGTTCGGGACTAGCGGGTGTGAGCTCCTACAATGAGCAGTTCTTC.

The DNA of the CDR3 is TGTGCCAGCAGGACGACTAGCGATCCCTACAATGAGCAGTTCTTC. It codes for CASRTTSDPYNEQFF. This chain links TRBV6-5 with TRBJ2-1; 8 bases fit TRBD2. Germline CDR1 MNHEY, CDR2 SVGAGI. This CDR3 has 15 residues. V lost 6 bases to trimming and J lost 2 bases; unmatched junction nucleotides: 6.

This clonotype was detected only a few times. The genes are TRBV4-1 and TRBJ1-2, with D perhaps matching TRBD1 (5 bases). The CDR3 totals 15 residues. V was pared by 0 bases and J by 4 bases, with 12 bases between. Germline assignment: CDR1 MGHRA and CDR2 YSYEKL. As DNA, the CDR3 is TGCGCCAGCAGCCAAGAATGGACAAATTTCTATGGCTACACCTTC. Amino acid sequence: CASSQEWTNFYGYTF.

The chain couples TRBV20-1 to TRBJ2-1; TRBD1 matches at 10 bases. The junction had 4 bases not matched to a gene; V was cut back by 0 bases and J by 2 bases. The CDR3 length is 16 residues. CDR1 and CDR2 from the germline V gene are DFQATT and SNEGSKA (reference sequence). Here the CDR3 reads CSARDMGQGPYNEQFF. The CDR3 bases are TGCAGTGCTAGAGACATGGGACAGGGGCCCTACAATGAGCAGTTCTTC.

The genes are TRBV28 and TRBJ1-6; 8 positions agree with TRBD1. J gave up 4 bases and V 4 bases, and 3 bases lay outside the gene matches. The germline CDR1 and CDR2 sequences are MDHEN and SYDVKM. The CDR3 covers 15 residues. DNA for the CDR3: TGTGCCAGCAGTTCGGGACAGGATTATAATTCACCCCTCCACTTT. It codes for CASSSGQDYNSPLHF. The variable domain in full, with the rest retrieved from reference TRBV28 and TRBJ1-6, is DVKVTQSSRYLVKRTGEKVFLECVQDMDHENMFWYRQDPGLGLRLIYFSYDVKMKEKGDIPEGYSVSREKKERFSLILESASTNQTSMYLCASSSGQDYNSPLHFGNGTRLTVT.

The V and J genes are TRBV5-1 and TRBJ2-3, with TRBD1 matching over 10 bases. CDR3 length: 16 residues. The ends lost 4 bases at V and 4 bases at J; junction bases unmatched: 9. Germline V gene data show CDR1 as SGHRS and CDR2 as YFSETQ. CDR3 loop: CASSKRQGATADTQYF. As DNA, the CDR3 is TGCGCCAGCAGCAAGAGACAGGGGGCCACAGCAGATACGCAGTATTTT.

The V gene is TRBV2, the J gene TRBJ2-2; D might be TRBD2 (6 bases). V lost 7 bases to trimming and J lost 8 bases, with 20 bases between them. Germline CDR1 SNHLY, CDR2 FYNNEI. The CDR3 runs 15 residues. The CDR3 DNA reads as TGTGCCAGCAAACAGTCCGGGAGTCCCACTGGGGAGCTGTTTTTT. Its protein is CASKQSGSPTGELFF. The full variable domain, its missing parts supplied by reference TRBV2 and TRBJ2-2, is EPEVTQTPSHQVTQMGQEVILRCVPISNHLYFYWYRQILGQKVEFLVSFYNNEISEKSEIFDDQFSVERPDGSNFTLKIRSTKLEDSAMYFCASKQSGSPTGELFFGEGSRLTVL.

The V gene is TRBV12-5, the J gene TRBJ2-5, with D uncertain. Trimming took 1 base from V and 11 from J, leaving 8 bases between them. This CDR3 has 11 amino acids. Germline V CDR1 and CDR2: LGHNT, FRNRAP. CDR3 nucleotides: TGTGCTAGTGGTTTGGGCCCCCGACAGTACTTC. Its translation: CASGLGPRQYF.

Comment on this clonotype: A read error may be the cause here, since a much bigger clone is one base away. This chain joins TRBV3-1 and TRBJ2-5; 8 bases map to TRBD2. The end of the DNA fits TRBJ2-7 better, so the J call may be wrong. Germline V lookup: CDR1 LGHDT, CDR2 YNNKEL (reference sequence). The CDR3 length is 13 residues. The CDR3: CVSSQFGRDEQYF. The CDR3 nucleotides are TGTGTCAGCAGCCAATTCGGGAGGGACGAGCAGTACTTC.

J is TRBJ2-1 and V is TRBV9; 8 bases match TRBD1. Germline assignment: CDR1 SGDLS and CDR2 YYNGEE. Trimming at V came to 0 bases and at J to 5 bases, leaving 7 bases not matched to a gene. The CDR3 contains 16 residues. The CDR3, as DNA: TGTGCCAGCAGCGTAGTCGGACAGGGATGGGACAATGAGCAGTTCTTC. Translation gives CASSVVGQGWDNEQFF. The entire variable domain, with the rest obtained from reference TRBV9 and TRBJ2-1, is as follows: DSGVTQTPKHLITATGQRVTLRCSPRSGDLSVYWYQQSLDQGLQFLIQYYNGEERAKGNILERFSAQQFPDLHSELNLSSLELGDSALYFCASSVVGQGWDNEQFFGPGTRLTVL.

This clonotype was observed a handful of times. V and J are TRBV29-1 and TRBJ2-1; 7 bases match TRBD2. V was clipped by 0 bases and J by 10 bases; unmatched bases: 0. This CDR3 has 11 amino acids. CDR1 is SQVTM and CDR2 is ANQGSEA in the germline V gene. The CDR3 bases are TGCAGCGTTGAAGAGGGAGGGGAGCAGTTCTTC. Translating it yields CSVEEGGEQFF.

The rearrangement links TRBV12-3 or TRBV12-4 to TRBJ2-1; 10 nucleotides match TRBD2. Trimming took 5 bases from V and 13 from J; bases not matched to a gene: 8. The CDR3 contains 13 residues. The CDR3 bases are TGTGCCAGCAGTGCAGCTAGCGGGGGCGCCCAGTTCTTC. It translates to CASSAASGGAQFF.

The sample holds a few counts of this clonotype. The rearrangement uses TRBV7-9 and TRBJ2-3; D unclear. CDR1 is SEHNR, CDR2 FQNEAQ, per germline (reference sequence). Trimming stripped 2 bases from V and 0 bases from J, with 9 bases between. CDR3 length: 15 amino acids. CDR3: CASSLHGLSTDTQYF. The CDR3 nucleotides are TGTGCCAGCAGCTTACACGGGCTTAGCACAGATACGCAGTATTTT. The variable domain in full, with the rest retrieved from reference TRBV7-9 and TRBJ2-3, is DTGVSQNPRHKITKRGQNVTFRCDPISEHNRLYWYRQTLGQGPEFLTYFQNEAQLEKSRLLSDRFSAERPKGSFSTLEIQRTEQGDSAMYLCASSLHGLSTDTQYFGPGTRLTVL.

A few counts support this clonotype. V usage is TRBV11-3 and J usage is TRBJ2-1; a weak D match, TRBD1 (5 bases). The germline V and J ends were trimmed by 0 bases and 8 bases, with 14 bases remaining between them. The CDR3 is 15 residues long. The V gene's germline CDR1 is SGHNT and CDR2 YENEEA. CDR3 DNA: TGTGCCAGCAGCTTAGAATCAGGCAGGGTCGATGAGCAGTTCTTC. Protein product: CASSLESGRVDEQFF.